This entry lists 27 T cell receptor beta chains sequenced from one sample in a study of cytomegalovirus exposure and HLA in healthy donors. The PCR used 60 Vbeta and 13 Jbeta primers. The data were produced by immunoSEQ multiplex PCR, yet TCRdb's version contains in-frame clones alone and is incomplete. This repertoire shows 100,000 or so clones, about 80% found once; its top ten account for roughly 3.7%. The sequencing sample was made of PBMCs. These receptors were taken from a female donor in good health and CMV-seropositive.

The chain uses TRBV9 and TRBJ2-2; tentative D call: TRBD1 (6 bases). Germline-derived CDR1 and CDR2 are SGDLS and YYNGEE. The CDR3 sequence is 17 residues long. The V and J ends lost 2 bases and 2 bases respectively, with 16 bases between them. For the CDR3, the DNA is TGTGCCAGCAGCGTTCTTACCGGGACACTTAACACCGGGGAGCTGTTTTTT. Translating gives CASSVLTGTLNTGELFF.

The rearrangement joins TRBV18 to TRBJ2-2; maybe TRBD1 (5 bases). V was shortened by 4 bases and J by 5 bases, with 14 bases between the two germline ends. Germline V gene data show CDR1 as KGHSH and CDR2 as LQKENI. The CDR3 loop spans 15 amino acids. CDR3 residues: CASSHDTPGTGELFF. The CDR3 DNA follows: TGTGCCAGCTCACACGACACCCCAGGGACCGGGGAGCTGTTTTTT.

The V call is TRBV12-5, the J call TRBJ2-1; 10 bases are a match to TRBD2. The CDR3 is made up of 15 amino acids. Germline values: CDR1 LGHNT, CDR2 FRNRAP. Losses at the gene ends were 4 bases for V and 4 bases for J; bases not matched to a gene: 4. The CDR3 loop reads CASGSKGLAYNEQFF. CDR3 sequence (DNA): TGTGCTAGTGGTTCAAAGGGACTAGCGTACAATGAGCAGTTCTTC.

The chain recombines TRBV25-1 with TRBJ1-1; weak D call: TRBD1 (6 bases). The germline V gene encodes CDR1 MGHDK and CDR2 SYGVNS. This CDR3 is 13 amino acids long. The V gene lost 7 bases and the J gene lost 4 bases, with 13 bases spanning the gap. The CDR3 DNA is TGTGCCAGCACCCTAGGGGGGGCCACTGAAGCTTTCTTT. This sequence encodes CASTLGGATEAFF.

V gene TRBV9 combines with J gene TRBJ1-1; 8 nucleotides align to TRBD1. Germline V gene sequence: CDR1 SGDLS, CDR2 YYNGEE. The ends lost 0 bases at V and 5 bases at J; junction bases unmatched: 15. The CDR3 loop spans 18 amino acids. CDR3 sequence reads: CASSVVPDRVSRRTEAFF. The CDR3 DNA reads as TGTGCCAGCAGCGTAGTACCGGACAGGGTATCGAGGAGGACTGAAGCTTTCTTT.

About this clone itself: Other DNA sequences in this sample translate to the same CDR3. This sequence joins TRBV6-6 and TRBJ1-2; weak D call: TRBD1 (6 bases). Trimming left V 4 bases short and J 4 bases short, with 10 bases between. The germline V gene encodes CDR1 MNHNY and CDR2 SVGAGI (reference sequence). The CDR3 contains 13 residues. CDR3 DNA sequence: TGTGCCAGCAGTTCCTTACAGGGCTATGGCTACACCTTC. This gives the protein CASSSLQGYGYTF.

This clone was seen a few times. The chain is built from TRBV4-3 and TRBJ2-1; 12 nucleotides agree with TRBD2. The V and J ends lost 0 bases and 9 bases, in that order; junction bases with no gene match: 6. The CDR3 runs 16 residues. Germline V gene lookup returns CDR1 LGHNA and CDR2 YSLEER. Here the CDR3 reads CASSQDPSGGAGEQFF. CDR3 DNA: TGCGCCAGCAGCCAAGATCCTAGCGGGGGGGCTGGTGAGCAGTTCTTC.

This chain uses TRBV10-1 with TRBJ1-1; D call uncertain. The CDR3 sequence is 16 residues long. Trimming removed 0 bases at V and 1 base at J, with 12 bases between. The germline V gene has CDR1 WNHNN and CDR2 SYGVQD (reference sequence). This CDR3 reads CASSESLGGGNTEAFF. The CDR3 region has the DNA TGCGCCAGCAGTGAGTCGCTTGGAGGAGGGAACACTGAAGCTTTCTTT.

The chain is built from TRBV7-9 and TRBJ1-1; 9 bases are a match to TRBD1. The CDR3 length is 11 residues. CDR1 is SEHNR, CDR2 FQNEAQ, per germline (reference sequence). In DNA, the CDR3 is TGTTCCGCTCGACAGGGGGCTGAAGCTTTCTTT. Translation gives CSARQGAEAFF.

This chain joins TRBV4-1 and TRBJ2-1, with 9 bases fitting TRBD1. This CDR3 spans 14 amino acids. The V gene's germline CDR1 is MGHRA and CDR2 YSYEKL. The trim removed 4 bases at V and 8 bases at J, leaving 6 bases unmatched. In DNA form, the CDR3 reads TGCGCCAGCAGCCCCCGGGACAGGGAATATGAGCAGTTCTTC. It codes for CASSPRDREYEQFF.

The CDR3 region is CASSLQETQYF. CDR3 DNA sequence: TGTGCCAGCAGCCTACAAGAGACCCAGTACTTC. V gene TRBV7-9 combines with J gene TRBJ2-5; D not certain. V lost 5 bases and J lost 2, with 3 bases in between. Germline CDR1 is SEHNR and CDR2 is FQNEAQ (reference sequence). The CDR3 has 11 amino acids.

V is TRBV7-8 and J is TRBJ1-1; possibly TRBD1 for D (6 bases). Deletions cut 5 bases from V and 11 bases from J, with 18 bases between. CDR3 length equals 13 residues. CDR1 and CDR2 (germline): SGHVS, FQNEAQ. For the CDR3, the DNA is TGTGCCAGCAGCCCCTTAGGCAGGGGTGAGGCTTTCTTT. Its translation: CASSPLGRGEAFF. Full variable domain (rest looked up from reference TRBV7-8 and TRBJ1-1): GAGVSQSPRYKVAKRGQDVALRCDPISGHVSLFWYQQALGQGPEFLTYFQNEAQLDKSGLPSDRFFAERPEGSVSTLKIQRTQQEDSAVYLCASSPLGRGEAFFGQGTRLTVV.

V and J are TRBV2 and TRBJ1-1; perhaps TRBD1 as D (5 bases). Trimming cost V 5 bases and J 1 base, with 8 bases left between them. The CDR3 covers 13 residues. Germline values: CDR1 SNHLY, CDR2 FYNNEI. The DNA of the CDR3 is TGTGCCAGCAGTCCCACAGGGAACACTGAAGCTTTCTTT. It codes for CASSPTGNTEAFF. The whole variable domain, filled in from reference TRBV2 and TRBJ1-1, reads EPEVTQTPSHQVTQMGQEVILRCVPISNHLYFYWYRQILGQKVEFLVSFYNNEISEKSEIFDDQFSVERPDGSNFTLKIRSTKLEDSAMYFCASSPTGNTEAFFGQGTRLTVV.

The V gene is TRBV5-4, the J gene TRBJ1-2, with a tentative D call TRBD1 (5 bases). V was trimmed by 1 base and J by 7 bases, leaving 11 bases between them. The CDR3 has 13 residues. The germline gives CDR1 SGHNT, CDR2 YYREEE (reference sequence). CDR3 bases: TGTGCCAGCAGCTTGACCGGCGGGGGTGGCTACACCTTC. Translated: CASSLTGGGGYTF.

This chain links TRBV15 with TRBJ1-4, with a weak D call TRBD1 (5 bases). V shed 2 bases and J shed 8 bases, with 15 bases lying between them. The CDR3 loop spans 15 amino acids. In germline, CDR1 is LNHNV, CDR2 YYDKDF (reference sequence). CDR3 DNA: TGTGCCACCAGCAGATCGCGGGACCTGGGAGAAAAACTGTTTTTT. It codes for CATSRSRDLGEKLFF.

This sequence joins TRBV7-8 and TRBJ2-5; D may be TRBD2 (7 bases). Trimming took 5 bases from V and 6 from J, leaving 19 bases between them. There are 15 residues in the CDR3. Germline V gives CDR1 SGHVS, CDR2 FQNEAQ. The CDR3 sequence: CASSKGGTNVQTQYF. CDR3 nucleotide sequence: TGTGCCAGCAGCAAGGGGGGGACTAACGTCCAGACCCAGTACTTC.

In nucleotides, the CDR3 is TGTGCCAGCAGCTTTCGAGGAGCGGGGGTCAATGAGCAGTTCTTC. Its translation: CASSFRGAGVNEQFF. The rearrangement links TRBV5-6 to TRBJ2-1; 8 nucleotides align to TRBD2. The germline CDR1 and CDR2 sequences are SGHDT and YYEEEE. V gave up 2 bases and J gave up 6 bases; unmatched junction bases: 7. The CDR3 runs 15 residues.

This clone was recorded a few times. V is TRBV6-5 and J is TRBJ2-7; TRBD1 agrees at 8 bases. With V trimmed by 6 bases and J by 2 bases, 6 bases remained unmatched. The germline gives CDR1 MNHEY, CDR2 SVGAGI. This CDR3 comprises 14 residues. The CDR3 DNA reads TGTGCCAGCAGCTCGACAGGGGCGGCCTACGAGCAGTACTTC. It specifies CASSSTGAAYEQYF.

This clone was recorded a few times. The chain recombines TRBV10-2 with TRBJ2-1, with TRBD2 matching over 10 bases. The germline V gene encodes CDR1 WSHSY and CDR2 SAAADI. This CDR3 has 17 residues. V trimming: 1 base; J trimming: 0 bases; junction bases outside the gene matches: 3. CDR3 bases: TGCGCCAGCAGTGAGTGGACTAGCGGAAGCTCCTACAATGAGCAGTTCTTC. Protein: CASSEWTSGSSYNEQFF.

The gene calls are TRBV4-3 and TRBJ1-5; no firm D call. This CDR3 region has 13 residues. Deletions cut 0 bases from V and 15 bases from J, with 15 bases between. From germline, CDR1 is LGHNA and CDR2 YSLEER. The CDR3: CASSQDQFLKLHF. DNA for the CDR3: TGCGCCAGCAGCCAAGATCAGTTTTTAAAGTTGCATTTT.

The V and J genes are TRBV18 and TRBJ1-2, with 7 positions matching TRBD1. CDR3 size: 15 residues. With V trimmed by 5 bases and J by 4 bases, 10 bases remained unmatched. The V gene's germline CDR1 is KGHSH and CDR2 LQKENI. CDR3 sequence (DNA): TGTGCCAGCTCAACCCGACAGGGATCGATCTATGGCTACACCTTC. Translation gives CASSTRQGSIYGYTF.

This clone was picked up a small number of times. This chain connects TRBV5-1 to TRBJ1-2, with D unresolved. The CDR3 totals 14 residues. The V gene lost 5 bases and the J gene lost 2 bases, with 13 bases spanning the gap. The germline V gene has CDR1 SGHRS and CDR2 YFSETQ. CDR3 sequence reads: CASRSAASNYGYTF. Written as DNA, the CDR3 is TGCGCCAGCAGATCGGCGGCCAGCAACTATGGCTACACCTTC.

The chain employs TRBV7-2 and TRBJ1-2, with TRBD1 matching 9 bases. V trimming: 0 bases; J trimming: 2 bases; junction bases outside the gene matches: 4. The germline gives CDR1 SGHTA, CDR2 FQGNSA. The CDR3 totals 16 residues. CDR3 sequence: CASSLAWGQGNYGYTF. CDR3 DNA: TGTGCCAGCAGCTTAGCGTGGGGACAGGGAAACTATGGCTACACCTTC.

Of note for this clone: Other DNA sequences from this sample encode an identical CDR3 as well. V gene TRBV5-1 combines with J gene TRBJ2-3, with a tentative D call TRBD1 (6 bases). Germline V lookup: CDR1 SGHRS, CDR2 YFSETQ. The V end was cut by 2 bases, the J end by 1 base, with 8 bases between. The CDR3 has 14 amino acids. This CDR3 is CASSLGGGTDTQYF. The CDR3 DNA sequence: TGCGCCAGCAGCTTAGGGGGTGGCACAGATACGCAGTATTTT.

The chain carries TRBV6-5 and TRBJ1-3; D remains ambiguous. Between the trimmed V and J ends, which lost 8 bases and 4 bases, there was a span of 18 bases. The germline gives CDR1 MNHEY, CDR2 SVGAGI. The CDR3 sequence is 15 residues long. The CDR3 coding sequence is TGTGCCAGCCGTCGTGGTCCGACGGAGGGAAACACCATATATTTT. Protein product: CASRRGPTEGNTIYF.

The rearrangement joins TRBV18 to TRBJ2-5; a possible D gene is TRBD1 (6 bases). The CDR3 is 15 residues long. Between the trimmed V and J ends, which lost 3 bases and 4 bases, there was a span of 15 bases. Per the germline V gene, CDR1 is KGHSH and CDR2 is LQKENI. This CDR3 is CASSPSGRGGETQYF. As DNA, the CDR3 is TGTGCCAGCTCACCGTCGGGCAGGGGCGGAGAGACCCAGTACTTC.

This clone appeared once. V usage is TRBV4-3 and J usage is TRBJ1-2, with 8 bases aligning to TRBD1. With V trimmed by 4 bases and J by 4 bases, 5 bases remained unmatched. The CDR3 spans 14 residues. Germline CDR1 and CDR2: LGHNA and YSLEER. CDR3 loop: CASSRSDRGYGYTF. Written as DNA, the CDR3 is TGCGCCAGCAGCCGAAGTGACAGGGGCTATGGCTACACCTTC.